The next 14 T cell receptor beta chains were all read from a single sample in a study of cytomegalovirus exposure and HLA in healthy donors. A multiplex PCR was run with 60 Vbeta primers and 13 Jbeta primers. Only in-frame clones appear in the TCRdb table, and some are missing; sequencing was by immunoSEQ multiplex PCR. The sample has some 72,000 clones. Input material: PBMCs. These receptors were collected from a man aged 25 to 40 in good health and CMV-seronegative.

The J gene is TRBJ2-7, the V gene TRBV7-2, with 7 bases lining up with TRBD1. V lost 1 base, J lost 4 bases, and 4 bases stayed unmatched. In germline, CDR1 is SGHTA, CDR2 FQGNSA. CDR3 length: 14 amino acids. The CDR3 DNA reads as TGTGCCAGCAGCTTAGAGACAGGGCTATACGAGCAGTACTTC. This translates into CASSLETGLYEQYF.

The chain employs TRBV7-2 and TRBJ2-7, with 7 bases identical to TRBD1. J gave up 4 bases and V 1 base, and 7 bases lay outside the gene matches. Germline assignment: CDR1 SGHTA and CDR2 FQGNSA. The length of the CDR3 is 15 residues. The CDR3 sequence is CASSLVRQGPYEQYF. The CDR3 coding sequence is TGTGCCAGCAGCTTAGTTCGACAGGGCCCATACGAGCAGTACTTC.

This chain uses TRBV15 with TRBJ2-7; D is undetermined. The germline V gene has CDR1 LNHNV and CDR2 YYDKDF (reference sequence). The CDR3 consists of 14 residues. V lost 5 bases and J 5 bases, leaving 16 bases between the germline ends. DNA for the CDR3: TGTGCCACCAGCTCTTTCGGTACGGGTGACGAGCAGTACTTC. Residues: CATSSFGTGDEQYF.

DNA for the CDR3: TGTGCCAGCAGCTTGTTTGAGCGACGGAGCAATCAGCCCCAGCATTTT. Amino acids: CASSLFERRSNQPQHF. The V and J genes are TRBV5-8 and TRBJ1-5; D is uncertain. Germline assignment: CDR1 SGHTS and CDR2 YDEGEE. V was trimmed by 1 base and J by 1 base, leaving 12 bases between them. The CDR3 spans 16 residues.

The rearrangement links TRBV5-1 to TRBJ2-5, with TRBD1 matching over 8 bases. The CDR3 spans 16 residues. In germline, CDR1 is SGHRS, CDR2 YFSETQ. Trimming at V came to 4 bases and at J to 1 base, leaving 9 bases not matched to a gene. The CDR3 nucleotides read TGCGCCAGCAGCACGACAGGGGTTCCCTTCCAAGAGACCCAGTACTTC. Protein product: CASSTTGVPFQETQYF.

The chain joins TRBV29-1 to TRBJ1-4, with D possibly TRBD1 on 6 matching bases. Per germline, CDR1 SQVTM and CDR2 ANQGSEA. The CDR3 covers 14 residues. The CDR3, as DNA: TGCACCATCTTGGGGGCGGCAACTAATGAAAAACTGTTTTTT. This codes for CTILGAATNEKLFF. Complete variable domain (other parts from reference TRBV29-1 and TRBJ1-4): SAVISQKPSRDICQRGTSLTIQCQVDSQVTMMFWYRQQPGQSLTLIATANQGSEATYESGFVIDKFPISRPNLTFSTLTVSNMSPEDSSIYLCTILGAATNEKLFFGSGTQLSVL.

V usage is TRBV5-4 and J usage is TRBJ2-2, with a weak D call TRBD2 (6 bases). The V and J ends lost 1 base and 6 bases respectively, with 13 bases between them. The CDR3 covers 15 residues. In germline, CDR1 is SGHNT, CDR2 YYREEE (reference sequence). The CDR3 DNA sequence: TGTGCCAGCAGCTTGTCAGGAGGGTTCGCCGGGGAGCTGTTTTTT. The encoded protein is CASSLSGGFAGELFF.

V usage is TRBV6-8 and J usage is TRBJ2-2; D is unclear. V gave up 1 base and J gave up 1 base, with 4 bases separating them. This CDR3 has 14 residues. The germline gives CDR1 MNHGY, CDR2 SAAAGT. CDR3 protein: CASSYYRNTGELFF. CDR3 nucleotides: TGTGCCAGCAGTTACTACAGGAACACCGGGGAGCTGTTTTTT.

This chain links TRBV11-3 with TRBJ1-1; TRBD1 agrees at 8 bases. The germline gives CDR1 SGHNT, CDR2 YENEEA. The CDR3 loop spans 14 amino acids. V lost 3 bases and J lost 11; bases outside the gene matches: 11. The CDR3 nucleotides read TGTGCCAGCAGCTTGGGACAGGAAGGGGATGAGGCTTTCTTT. Translating gives CASSLGQEGDEAFF.

This chain joins TRBV29-1 and TRBJ2-2; 13 bases fit TRBD2. Germline CDR1 SQVTM, CDR2 ANQGSEA. J was trimmed by 6 bases and V by 6 bases; bases with no gene match: 10. CDR3 length: 16 residues. The DNA of the CDR3 is TGCAGCGTCACCGGGACTAGCGGGAAGTGGGCCGGGGAGCTGTTTTTT. It codes for CSVTGTSGKWAGELFF.

The chain links TRBV6-4 to TRBJ2-3; D is undetermined. V lost 5 bases and J lost 0, with 6 bases in between. Per the germline V gene, CDR1 is MRHNA and CDR2 is SNTAGT. This CDR3 comprises 13 residues. CDR3 in amino acids: CASSRSSTDTQYF. CDR3 nucleotides: TGTGCCAGCAGTCGGTCTAGCACAGATACGCAGTATTTT.

The chain employs TRBV29-1 and TRBJ2-1, with D possibly being TRBD1 (6 bases). CDR1 and CDR2 from the germline V gene are SQVTM and ANQGSEA. Deletions cut 7 bases from V and 5 bases from J, with 15 bases between. This CDR3 has 13 residues. DNA of the CDR3: TGCAGCGCCAAAGTTGGACAGCACAATGAGCAGTTCTTC. It specifies CSAKVGQHNEQFF.

The chain employs TRBV7-3 and TRBJ2-1, with 14 bases lining up with TRBD2. The germline CDR1 and CDR2 sequences are SGHTA and FQGTGA. This CDR3 contains 15 residues. The ends lost 1 base at V and 10 bases at J; junction bases unmatched: 3. The CDR3 sequence: CASSLRLAGGGEQFF. The CDR3 coding sequence is TGTGCCAGCAGCTTAAGACTAGCGGGAGGGGGGGAGCAGTTCTTC.

The V gene is TRBV19, the J gene TRBJ1-2; D gene uncertain. This CDR3 region has 15 residues. V was cut by 0 bases and J by 7 bases, with 15 bases left in between. Germline V gene data show CDR1 as LNHDA and CDR2 as SQIVND (reference sequence). The CDR3 is CASSIDAALPSGYTF. The CDR3 DNA follows: TGTGCCAGTAGTATAGATGCCGCTCTTCCCAGTGGCTACACCTTC. Complete variable domain (other parts from reference TRBV19 and TRBJ1-2): DGGITQSPKYLFRKEGQNVTLSCEQNLNHDAMYWYRQDPGQGLRLIYYSQIVNDFQKGDIAEGYSVSREKKESFPLTVTSAQKNPTAFYLCASSIDAALPSGYTFGSGTRLTVV.